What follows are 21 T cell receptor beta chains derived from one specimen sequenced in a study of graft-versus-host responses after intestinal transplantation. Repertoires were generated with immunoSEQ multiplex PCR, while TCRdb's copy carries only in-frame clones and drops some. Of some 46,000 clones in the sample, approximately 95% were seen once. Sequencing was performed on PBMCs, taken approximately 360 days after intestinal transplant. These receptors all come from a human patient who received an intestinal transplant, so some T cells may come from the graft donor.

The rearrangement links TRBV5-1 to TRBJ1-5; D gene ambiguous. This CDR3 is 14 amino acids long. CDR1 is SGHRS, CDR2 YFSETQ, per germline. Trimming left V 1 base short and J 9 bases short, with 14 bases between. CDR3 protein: CASSLTGTGSPQHF. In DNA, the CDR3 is TGCGCCAGCAGCTTGACGGGCACCGGATCGCCCCAGCATTTT.

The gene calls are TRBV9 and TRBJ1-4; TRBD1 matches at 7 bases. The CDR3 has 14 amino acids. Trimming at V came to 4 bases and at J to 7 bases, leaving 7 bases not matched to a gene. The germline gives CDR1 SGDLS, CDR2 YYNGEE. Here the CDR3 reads CASSQGGAAEKLFF. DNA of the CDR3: TGTGCCAGCAGCCAGGGGGGCGCGGCTGAAAAACTGTTTTTT. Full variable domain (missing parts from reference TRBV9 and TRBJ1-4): DSGVTQTPKHLITATGQRVTLRCSPRSGDLSVYWYQQSLDQGLQFLIQYYNGEERAKGNILERFSAQQFPDLHSELNLSSLELGDSALYFCASSQGGAAEKLFFGSGTQLSVL.

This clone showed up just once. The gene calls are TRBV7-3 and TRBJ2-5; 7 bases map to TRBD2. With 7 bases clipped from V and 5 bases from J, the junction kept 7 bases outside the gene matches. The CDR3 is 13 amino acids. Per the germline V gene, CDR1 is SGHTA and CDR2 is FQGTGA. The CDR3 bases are TGTGCCAGCACCCGCGCAGCGGGGGAGACCCAGTACTTC. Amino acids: CASTRAAGETQYF.

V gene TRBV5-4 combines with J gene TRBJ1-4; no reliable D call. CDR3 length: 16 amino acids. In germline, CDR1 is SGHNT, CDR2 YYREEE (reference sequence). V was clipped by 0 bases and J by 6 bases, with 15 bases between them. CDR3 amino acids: CASSLAKADGYEKLFF. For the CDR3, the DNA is TGTGCCAGCAGCTTGGCCAAGGCTGATGGGTATGAAAAACTGTTTTTT.

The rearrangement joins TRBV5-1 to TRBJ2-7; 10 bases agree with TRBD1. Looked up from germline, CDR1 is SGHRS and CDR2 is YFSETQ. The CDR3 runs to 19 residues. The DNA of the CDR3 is TGCGAGGGCAGCTTGCGGGGGACAGGGGACCCTAGAGTAGCCTACGAGCAGTACTTC. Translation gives CEGSLRGTGDPRVAYEQYF.

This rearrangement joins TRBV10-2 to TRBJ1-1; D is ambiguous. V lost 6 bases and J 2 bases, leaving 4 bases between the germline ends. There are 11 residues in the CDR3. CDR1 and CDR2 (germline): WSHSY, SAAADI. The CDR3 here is CASRENTEAFF. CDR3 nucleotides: TGCGCCAGCAGGGAAAACACTGAAGCTTTCTTT.

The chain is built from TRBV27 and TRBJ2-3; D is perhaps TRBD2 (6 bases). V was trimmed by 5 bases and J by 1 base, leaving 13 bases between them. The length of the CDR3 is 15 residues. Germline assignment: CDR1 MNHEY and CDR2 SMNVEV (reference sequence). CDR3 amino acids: CASSPTTGGTDTQYF. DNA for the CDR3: TGTGCCAGCAGTCCCACGACGGGGGGCACAGATACGCAGTATTTT.

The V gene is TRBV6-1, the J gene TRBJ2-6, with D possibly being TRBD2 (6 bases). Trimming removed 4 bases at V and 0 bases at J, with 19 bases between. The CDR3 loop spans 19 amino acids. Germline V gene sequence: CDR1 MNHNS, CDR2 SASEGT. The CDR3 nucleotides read TGTGCCAGCAGTGTTGGGATTGGGGACTTAAGCTCTGGGGCCAACGTCCTGACTTTC. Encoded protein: CASSVGIGDLSSGANVLTF.

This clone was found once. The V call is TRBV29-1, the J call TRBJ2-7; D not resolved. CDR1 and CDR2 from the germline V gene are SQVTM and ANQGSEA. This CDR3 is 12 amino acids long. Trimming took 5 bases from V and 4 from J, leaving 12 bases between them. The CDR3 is CSVSPTRYEQYF. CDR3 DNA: TGCAGCGTTTCTCCTACCAGATACGAGCAGTACTTC.

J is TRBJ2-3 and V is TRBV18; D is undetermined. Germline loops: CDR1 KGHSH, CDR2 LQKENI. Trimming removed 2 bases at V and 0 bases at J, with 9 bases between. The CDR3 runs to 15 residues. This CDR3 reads CASSPTAPSTDTQYF. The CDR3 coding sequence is TGTGCCAGCTCACCAACGGCGCCTAGCACAGATACGCAGTATTTT.

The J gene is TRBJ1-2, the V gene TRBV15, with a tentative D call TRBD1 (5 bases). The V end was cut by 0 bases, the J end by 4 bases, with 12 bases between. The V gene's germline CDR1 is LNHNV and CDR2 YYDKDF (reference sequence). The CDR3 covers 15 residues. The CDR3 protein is CATSRDRGGSYGYTF. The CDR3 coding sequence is TGTGCCACCAGCAGAGATCGGGGGGGGTCCTATGGCTACACCTTC.

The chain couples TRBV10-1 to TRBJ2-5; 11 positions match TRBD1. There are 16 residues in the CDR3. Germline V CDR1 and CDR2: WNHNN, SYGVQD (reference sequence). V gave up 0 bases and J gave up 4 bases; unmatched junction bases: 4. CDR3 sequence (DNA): TGCGCCAGCAGTGAGTCGTGGACAGGGGGCTTAGAGACCCAGTACTTC. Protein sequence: CASSESWTGGLETQYF.

CDR3 region: CASSKTTSGNTIYF. The CDR3 nucleotides are TGTGCCAGCAGTAAAACTACCTCTGGAAACACCATATATTTT. This chain uses TRBV6-6 with TRBJ1-3; D gene ambiguous. The CDR3 contains 14 residues. The germline V gene encodes CDR1 MNHNY and CDR2 SVGAGI (reference sequence). V was clipped by 5 bases and J by 0 bases, with 8 bases between them.

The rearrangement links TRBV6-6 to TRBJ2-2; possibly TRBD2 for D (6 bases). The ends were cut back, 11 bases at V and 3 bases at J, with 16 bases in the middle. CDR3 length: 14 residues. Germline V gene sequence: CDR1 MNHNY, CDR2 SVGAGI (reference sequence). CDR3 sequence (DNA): TGTGCCTCCAACGGGGGTGGGGACACCGGGGAGCTGTTTTTT. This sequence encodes CASNGGGDTGELFF.

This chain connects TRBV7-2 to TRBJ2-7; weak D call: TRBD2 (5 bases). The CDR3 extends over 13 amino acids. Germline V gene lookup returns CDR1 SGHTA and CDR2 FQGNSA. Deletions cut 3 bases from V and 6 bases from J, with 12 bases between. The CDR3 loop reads CASSFEGVREQYF. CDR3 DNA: TGTGCCAGCAGCTTCGAGGGAGTCCGCGAGCAGTACTTC.

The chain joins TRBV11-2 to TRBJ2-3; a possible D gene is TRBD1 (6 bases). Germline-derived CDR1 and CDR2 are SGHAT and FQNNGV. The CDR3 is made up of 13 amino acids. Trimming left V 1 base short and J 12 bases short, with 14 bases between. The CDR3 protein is CASSLGRTATQYF. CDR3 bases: TGTGCCAGCAGCTTAGGGCGGACAGCTACCCAGTATTTT.

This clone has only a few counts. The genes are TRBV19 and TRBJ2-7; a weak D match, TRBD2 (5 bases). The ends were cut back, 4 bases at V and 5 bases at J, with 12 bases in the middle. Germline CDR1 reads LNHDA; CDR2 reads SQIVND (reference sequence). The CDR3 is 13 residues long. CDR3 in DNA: TGTGCCAGTAGTAGCAGATCGAGGGACGAGCAGTACTTC. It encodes CASSSRSRDEQYF.

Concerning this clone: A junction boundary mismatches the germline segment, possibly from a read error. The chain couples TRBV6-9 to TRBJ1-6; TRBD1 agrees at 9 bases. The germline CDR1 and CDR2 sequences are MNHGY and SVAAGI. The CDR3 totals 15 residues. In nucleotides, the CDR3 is TGTGCCAGCAGTTTAGAACAGGGGGCCCCTTCATCCCTCCACTTT. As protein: CASSLEQGAPSSLHF.

The CDR3 is CASSPWDGEETQYF. The CDR3 DNA is TGCGCCAGCAGCCCATGGGACGGCGAAGAGACCCAGTACTTC. The V gene is TRBV4-1, the J gene TRBJ2-5; D is possibly TRBD1 or TRBD2 (5 bases each). Germline CDR1 reads MGHRA; CDR2 reads YSYEKL. Trimming shortened V by 4 bases and J by 3 bases, and 12 bases separated the two germline ends. CDR3 length: 14 residues.

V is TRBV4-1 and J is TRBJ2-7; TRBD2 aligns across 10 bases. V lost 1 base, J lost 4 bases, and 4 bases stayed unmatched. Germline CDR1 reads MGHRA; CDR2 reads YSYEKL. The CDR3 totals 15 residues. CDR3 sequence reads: CASSQGGLAPYEQYF. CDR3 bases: TGCGCCAGCAGCCAAGGGGGACTAGCGCCATACGAGCAGTACTTC.

CDR3 DNA: TGCGCCAGCAGTCAATCTAGCGGATACAATGAGCAGTTCTTC. This sequence encodes CASSQSSGYNEQFF. The rearrangement links TRBV23-1 to TRBJ2-1; possibly TRBD2 for D (6 bases). TRBV23-1 is designated an ORF whose function remains uncertain. V was clipped by 0 bases and J by 4 bases, with 7 bases between them. CDR3 length equals 14 residues.